Listed below are T cell receptor beta chains from one sample, sequenced in a study of T cell responses to AZD1222 COVID-19 vaccine. The protocol was immunoSEQ multiplex PCR, while the TCRdb copy is restricted to in-frame clones and leaves out a portion. Among about 55,000 clones listed, around 85% were seen once. This specimen consisted of peripheral blood, obtained on day 0 of AZD1222 vaccination. These receptors originate from an adult in good health. CDR3s include the opening cysteine and the closing phenylalanine or tryptophan. Each record gives: CDR3 DNA, CDR3 protein, CDR3 length, clone size, V gene, D gene, J gene. D genes are given only for firm matches. Clone size is shown for a subset of rows, as once, few, many or a class of expanded clone.

CDR3 DNA: TGTGCCAGCAGCTTAGGGGGTGAGGGCACTGAAGCTTTCTTT; CDR3 protein: CASSLGGEGTEAFF; CDR3 length: 14; clone size: -; V gene: TRBV7-3; D gene: -; J gene: TRBJ1-1
CDR3 DNA: TGCGCCAGCAGCTTGGAGGTGACAGGAACCTACAATGAGCAGTTCTTC; CDR3 protein: CASSLEVTGTYNEQFF; CDR3 length: 16; clone size: -; V gene: TRBV5-1; D gene: -; J gene: TRBJ2-1
CDR3 DNA: TGTGCCAGCAGCCCCCGTAATGGGGTGAACACTGAAGCTTTCTTT; CDR3 protein: CASSPRNGVNTEAFF; CDR3 length: 15; clone size: few; V gene: TRBV11-3; D gene: -; J gene: TRBJ1-1
CDR3 DNA: TGTGCCAGCAGTGAAGGGACTAGCCGTTCCTACAATGAGCAGTTCTTC; CDR3 protein: CASSEGTSRSYNEQFF; CDR3 length: 16; clone size: few; V gene: TRBV6-1; D gene: TRBD2; J gene: TRBJ2-1
CDR3 DNA: TGTGCCAGCTTAATCGGACGGGGTGGGGACACTGAAGCTTTCTTT; CDR3 protein: CASLIGRGGDTEAFF; CDR3 length: 15; clone size: -; V gene: TRBV18; D gene: -; J gene: TRBJ1-1
CDR3 DNA: TGTGCCAGTACCCTGCGGACAGACACATGGGGCAATCAGCCCCAGCATTTT; CDR3 protein: CASTLRTDTWGNQPQHF; CDR3 length: 17; clone size: -; V gene: TRBV19; D gene: -; J gene: TRBJ1-5
CDR3 DNA: TGTGCCAGTAGTCTGGGGCTGGGCGGGGAGCTGTTTTTT; CDR3 protein: CASSLGLGGELFF; CDR3 length: 13; clone size: -; V gene: TRBV19; D gene: -; J gene: TRBJ2-2
CDR3 DNA: TGTGCCAGTAGTAATCGCCAGAGCTCCTACGAGCAGTACTTC; CDR3 protein: CASSNRQSSYEQYF; CDR3 length: 14; clone size: many; V gene: TRBV19; D gene: -; J gene: TRBJ2-7
CDR3 DNA: TGTGCCAGCAGCTTTGAAGGTAGTCAGCCCCAGCATTTT; CDR3 protein: CASSFEGSQPQHF; CDR3 length: 13; clone size: -; V gene: TRBV7-9; D gene: -; J gene: TRBJ1-5
CDR3 DNA: TGTGCCACCAGTGATTTGCAAGGGGGGACTTATGGCTACACCTTC; CDR3 protein: CATSDLQGGTYGYTF; CDR3 length: 15; clone size: -; V gene: TRBV24-1; D gene: -; J gene: TRBJ1-2
CDR3 DNA: TGTGCCAGCAGCCACGAGGACAGGGATGGCTACACCTTC; CDR3 protein: CASSHEDRDGYTF; CDR3 length: 13; clone size: -; V gene: TRBV3-1/TRBV3-2; D gene: TRBD1; J gene: TRBJ1-2
CDR3 DNA: TGTGCCAGCAGTTATACAGGGCCCAATCAGCCCCAGCATTTT; CDR3 protein: CASSYTGPNQPQHF; CDR3 length: 14; clone size: -; V gene: TRBV28; D gene: -; J gene: TRBJ1-5
CDR3 DNA: TGTGCCAGAAGCCCACTGTTCGCCAGGGGGCGCGAGCAGTACTTC; CDR3 protein: CARSPLFARGREQYF; CDR3 length: 15; clone size: -; V gene: TRBV7-5; D gene: -; J gene: TRBJ2-7
CDR3 DNA: TGTGCCAGCTCACCGGGGGACACCGGGGAGCTGTTTTTT; CDR3 protein: CASSPGDTGELFF; CDR3 length: 13; clone size: -; V gene: TRBV18; D gene: -; J gene: TRBJ2-2
CDR3 DNA: TGTGCCAGCAGTGAAAGCGGGAGGGCCAGGACAGATACGCAGTATTTT; CDR3 protein: CASSESGRARTDTQYF; CDR3 length: 16; clone size: few; V gene: TRBV6-4; D gene: TRBD2; J gene: TRBJ2-3
CDR3 DNA: TGTGCCAGCAGTCCCGGGACAGGGGTCTTCTACGAGCAGTACTTC; CDR3 protein: CASSPGTGVFYEQYF; CDR3 length: 15; clone size: -; V gene: TRBV5-4; D gene: TRBD1; J gene: TRBJ2-7
CDR3 DNA: TGTGCCTGGAGTGCCGGGCAGGGGGATGGCTACACCTTC; CDR3 protein: CAWSAGQGDGYTF; CDR3 length: 13; clone size: -; V gene: TRBV30; D gene: TRBD1; J gene: TRBJ1-2
CDR3 DNA: TGTGCCAGCAGCTTATTGACGGCGAACACTGAAGCTTTCTTT; CDR3 protein: CASSLLTANTEAFF; CDR3 length: 14; clone size: -; V gene: TRBV7-2; D gene: -; J gene: TRBJ1-1
CDR3 DNA: TGTGCCAGCAGCCAAACAGGGGCGTTTAATTCACCCCTCCACTTT; CDR3 protein: CASSQTGAFNSPLHF; CDR3 length: 15; clone size: few; V gene: TRBV28; D gene: TRBD1; J gene: TRBJ1-6
CDR3 DNA: TGTGCCAGTAGTATTGTGGGACAGGGGACTAGCGGTCGGGAGGATACGCAGTATTTT; CDR3 protein: CASSIVGQGTSGREDTQYF; CDR3 length: 19; clone size: -; V gene: TRBV19; D gene: -; J gene: TRBJ2-3
CDR3 DNA: TGTGCCAGCAGTTACTCCCGGGGTACTGGCGAGCAGTACTTC; CDR3 protein: CASSYSRGTGEQYF; CDR3 length: 14; clone size: -; V gene: TRBV6-5; D gene: -; J gene: TRBJ2-7
CDR3 DNA: TGTGCCAGCAGCTTACGAAGAGAGACCCAGTACTTC; CDR3 protein: CASSLRRETQYF; CDR3 length: 12; clone size: once; V gene: TRBV7-8; D gene: -; J gene: TRBJ2-5
CDR3 DNA: TGTGCCAGTAGTCCCCGGGACGGCGGAAACACCATATATTTT; CDR3 protein: CASSPRDGGNTIYF; CDR3 length: 14; clone size: -; V gene: TRBV19; D gene: -; J gene: TRBJ1-3
CDR3 DNA: TGTGCCAGTAGTATGAGCGATCTAGGGGATACGCAGTATTTT; CDR3 protein: CASSMSDLGDTQYF; CDR3 length: 14; clone size: -; V gene: TRBV19; D gene: -; J gene: TRBJ2-3
CDR3 DNA: TGTGCCAGCAGCCCCGTAGCGGGATCCACAGATACGCAGTATTTT; CDR3 protein: CASSPVAGSTDTQYF; CDR3 length: 15; clone size: -; V gene: TRBV7-2; D gene: TRBD2; J gene: TRBJ2-3
CDR3 DNA: TGTGCCAGCAGCCAAGGGGTATTTGTGAATAGCAATCAGCCCCAGCATTTT; CDR3 protein: CASSQGVFVNSNQPQHF; CDR3 length: 17; clone size: -; V gene: TRBV3-1/TRBV3-2; D gene: -; J gene: TRBJ1-5
CDR3 DNA: TGTGCCAGCAGCCCGGACACCTGGAACACTGAAGCTTTCTTT; CDR3 protein: CASSPDTWNTEAFF; CDR3 length: 14; clone size: -; V gene: TRBV6-5; D gene: -; J gene: TRBJ1-1
CDR3 DNA: TGCGCCAGCAGCTTGGACGGTCAGGTGTCCTACAATGAGCAGTTCTTC; CDR3 protein: CASSLDGQVSYNEQFF; CDR3 length: 16; clone size: -; V gene: TRBV5-1; D gene: -; J gene: TRBJ2-1
CDR3 DNA: TGTGCCAGCAGAGACCTACCGTGGACCCAGTACTTC; CDR3 protein: CASRDLPWTQYF; CDR3 length: 12; clone size: -; V gene: TRBV6-5; D gene: -; J gene: TRBJ2-5
CDR3 DNA: TGTGCCTGGGCTAGTCAGGACTCCTACGAGCAGTACTTC; CDR3 protein: CAWASQDSYEQYF; CDR3 length: 13; clone size: -; V gene: TRBV30; D gene: -; J gene: TRBJ2-7
CDR3 DNA: TGCGCCAGCAGCCAAGTTAACTTCGGCCTAGCAACTAATGAAAAACTGTTTTTT; CDR3 protein: CASSQVNFGLATNEKLFF; CDR3 length: 18; clone size: once; V gene: TRBV4-1; D gene: -; J gene: TRBJ1-4
CDR3 DNA: TGTGCCAGTAGTCCACGGGAGCCAGGGCCCCCGCAGTATTTT; CDR3 protein: CASSPREPGPPQYF; CDR3 length: 14; clone size: -; V gene: TRBV19; D gene: -; J gene: TRBJ2-3
CDR3 DNA: TGTGCCAGCAGTCTAGCGACAGGGGCGGATGAGCAGTTCTTC; CDR3 protein: CASSLATGADEQFF; CDR3 length: 14; clone size: -; V gene: TRBV6-5; D gene: TRBD1; J gene: TRBJ2-1
CDR3 DNA: TGTGCCAGTAGTACGACGGCAACTAATGAAAAACTGTTTTTT; CDR3 protein: CASSTTATNEKLFF; CDR3 length: 14; clone size: -; V gene: TRBV19; D gene: -; J gene: TRBJ1-4
CDR3 DNA: TGTGCCAGCAGTTACAGGGGGCTTCATGAAAAACTGTTTTTT; CDR3 protein: CASSYRGLHEKLFF; CDR3 length: 14; clone size: -; V gene: TRBV6-5; D gene: TRBD1; J gene: TRBJ1-4